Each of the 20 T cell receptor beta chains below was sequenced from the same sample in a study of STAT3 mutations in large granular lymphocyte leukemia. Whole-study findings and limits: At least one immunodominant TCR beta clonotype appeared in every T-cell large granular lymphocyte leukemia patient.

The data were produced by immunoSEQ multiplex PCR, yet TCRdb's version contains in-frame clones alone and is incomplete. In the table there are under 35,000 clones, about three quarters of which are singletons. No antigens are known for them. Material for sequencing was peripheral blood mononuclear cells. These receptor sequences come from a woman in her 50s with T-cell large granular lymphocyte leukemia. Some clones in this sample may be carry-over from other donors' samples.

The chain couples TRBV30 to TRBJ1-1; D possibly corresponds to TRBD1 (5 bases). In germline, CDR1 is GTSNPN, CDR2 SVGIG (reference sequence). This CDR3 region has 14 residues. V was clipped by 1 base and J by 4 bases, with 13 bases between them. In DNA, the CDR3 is TGTGCCTGGAGTGATCAGGGAATTGGCACTGAAGCTTTCTTT. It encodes CAWSDQGIGTEAFF. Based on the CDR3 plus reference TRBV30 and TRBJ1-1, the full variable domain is SQTIHQWPATLVQPVGSPLSLECTVEGTSNPNLYWYRQAAGRGLQLLFYSVGIGQISSEVPQNLSASRPQDRQFILSSKKLLLSDSGFYLCAWSDQGIGTEAFFGQGTRLTVV.

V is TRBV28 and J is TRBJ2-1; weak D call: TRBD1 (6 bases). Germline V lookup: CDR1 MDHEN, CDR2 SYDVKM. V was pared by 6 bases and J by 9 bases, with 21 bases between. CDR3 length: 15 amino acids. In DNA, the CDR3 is TGTGCCAGCAGCCCAGGGGCGATACTTCGGCGTGAGCAGTTCTTC. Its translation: CASSPGAILRREQFF.

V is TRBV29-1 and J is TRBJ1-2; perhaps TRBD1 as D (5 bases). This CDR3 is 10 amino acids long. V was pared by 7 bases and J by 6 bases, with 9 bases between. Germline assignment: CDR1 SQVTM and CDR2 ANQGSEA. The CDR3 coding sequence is TGCAGCGCCCTAGGGGATGGCTACACCTTC. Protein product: CSALGDGYTF.

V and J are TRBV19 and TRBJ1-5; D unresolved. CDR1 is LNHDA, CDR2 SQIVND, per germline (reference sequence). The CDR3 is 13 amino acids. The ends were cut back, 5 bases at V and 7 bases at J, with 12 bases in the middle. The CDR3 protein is CASSLTFAQPQHF. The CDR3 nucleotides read TGTGCCAGTAGTCTTACATTCGCGCAGCCCCAGCATTTT. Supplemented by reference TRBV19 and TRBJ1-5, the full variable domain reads DGGITQSPKYLFRKEGQNVTLSCEQNLNHDAMYWYRQDPGQGLRLIYYSQIVNDFQKGDIAEGYSVSREKKESFPLTVTSAQKNPTAFYLCASSLTFAQPQHFGDGTRLSIL.

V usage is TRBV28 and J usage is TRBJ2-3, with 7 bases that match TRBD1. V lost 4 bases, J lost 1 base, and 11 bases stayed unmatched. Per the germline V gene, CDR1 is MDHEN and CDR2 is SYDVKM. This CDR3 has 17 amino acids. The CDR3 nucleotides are TGTGCCAGCAGTTCCCATCTCAGGGGGTTTGGCACAGATACGCAGTATTTT. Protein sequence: CASSSHLRGFGTDTQYF.

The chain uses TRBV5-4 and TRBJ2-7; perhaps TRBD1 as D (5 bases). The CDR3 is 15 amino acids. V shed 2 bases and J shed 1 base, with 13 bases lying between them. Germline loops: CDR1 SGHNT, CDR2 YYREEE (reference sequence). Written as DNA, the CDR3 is TGTGCCAGCAGCTTCGACAGTCTACCATCCTACGAGCAGTACTTC. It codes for CASSFDSLPSYEQYF.

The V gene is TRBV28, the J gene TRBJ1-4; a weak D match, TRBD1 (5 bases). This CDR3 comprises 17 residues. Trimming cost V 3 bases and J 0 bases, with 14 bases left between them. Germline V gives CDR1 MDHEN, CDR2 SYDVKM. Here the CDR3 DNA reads TGTGCCAGCAGTTTCTGGACAAATAGTGCAACTAATGAAAAACTGTTTTTT. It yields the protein CASSFWTNSATNEKLFF.

In DNA, the CDR3 is TGTGCCATCAGTGAGTCGGGGGCAGGGGGCTTCTACGAGCAGTACTTC. Its translation: CAISESGAGGFYEQYF. The chain has TRBV10-3 and TRBJ2-7, with 8 bases matching TRBD1. The V and J ends lost 0 bases and 3 bases, in that order; junction bases with no gene match: 7. This CDR3 comprises 16 residues. CDR1 is ENHRY and CDR2 is SYGVKD in the germline V gene.

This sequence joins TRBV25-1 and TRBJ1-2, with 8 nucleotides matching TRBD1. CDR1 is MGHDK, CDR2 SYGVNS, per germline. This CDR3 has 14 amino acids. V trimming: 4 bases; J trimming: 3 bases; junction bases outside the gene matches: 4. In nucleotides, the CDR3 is TGTGCCAGCAGTGGACAGGGGTTTTACTATGGCTACACCTTC. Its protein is CASSGQGFYYGYTF.

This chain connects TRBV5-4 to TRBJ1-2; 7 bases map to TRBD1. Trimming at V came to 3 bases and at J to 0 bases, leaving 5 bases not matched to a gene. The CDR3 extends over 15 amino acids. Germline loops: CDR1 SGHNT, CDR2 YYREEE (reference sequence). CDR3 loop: CASSSRDRANYGYTF. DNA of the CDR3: TGTGCCAGCAGCTCCCGGGACAGAGCTAACTATGGCTACACCTTC.

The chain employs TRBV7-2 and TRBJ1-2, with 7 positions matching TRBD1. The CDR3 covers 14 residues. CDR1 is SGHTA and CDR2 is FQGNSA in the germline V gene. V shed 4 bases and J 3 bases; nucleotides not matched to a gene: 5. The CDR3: CASSSRQGDYGYTF. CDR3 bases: TGTGCCAGCAGCTCCCGACAGGGAGACTATGGCTACACCTTC.

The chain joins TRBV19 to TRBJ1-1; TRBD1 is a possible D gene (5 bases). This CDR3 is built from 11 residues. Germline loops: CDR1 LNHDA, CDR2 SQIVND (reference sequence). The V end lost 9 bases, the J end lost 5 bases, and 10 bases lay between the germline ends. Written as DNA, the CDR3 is TGTGCCAGCCAAGGGGTGACTGAAGCTTTCTTT. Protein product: CASQGVTEAFF.

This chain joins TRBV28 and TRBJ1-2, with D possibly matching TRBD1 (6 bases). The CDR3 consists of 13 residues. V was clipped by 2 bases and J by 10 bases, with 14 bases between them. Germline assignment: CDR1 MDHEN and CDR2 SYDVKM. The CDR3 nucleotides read TGTGCCAGCAGTTTAGGGAGGGGGTTGATCTACACCTTC. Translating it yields CASSLGRGLIYTF.

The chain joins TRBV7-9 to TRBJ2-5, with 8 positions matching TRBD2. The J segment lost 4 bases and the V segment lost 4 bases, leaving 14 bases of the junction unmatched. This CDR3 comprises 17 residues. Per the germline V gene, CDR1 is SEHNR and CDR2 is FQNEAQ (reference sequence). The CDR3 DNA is TGTGCCAGCAGCTCCCCCGGTAGGGCGGGAGGTCGAGAGACCCAGTACTTC. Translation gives CASSSPGRAGGRETQYF.

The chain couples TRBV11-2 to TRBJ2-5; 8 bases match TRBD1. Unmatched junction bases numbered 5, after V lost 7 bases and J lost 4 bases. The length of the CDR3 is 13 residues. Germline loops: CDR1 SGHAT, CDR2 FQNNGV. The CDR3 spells CASTTGGGETQYF. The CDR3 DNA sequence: TGTGCCAGCACCACAGGGGGAGGAGAGACCCAGTACTTC.

CDR3 sequence (DNA): TGCGCCAGCAGCCTCACCGGGACTACTACGAACACCGGGGAGCTGTTTTTT. The encoded protein is CASSLTGTTTNTGELFF. The chain recombines TRBV5-1 with TRBJ2-2; 7 bases line up with TRBD2. In germline, CDR1 is SGHRS, CDR2 YFSETQ. V dropped 4 bases and J dropped 0; count of bases not matched to a gene: 9. This CDR3 is built from 17 residues.

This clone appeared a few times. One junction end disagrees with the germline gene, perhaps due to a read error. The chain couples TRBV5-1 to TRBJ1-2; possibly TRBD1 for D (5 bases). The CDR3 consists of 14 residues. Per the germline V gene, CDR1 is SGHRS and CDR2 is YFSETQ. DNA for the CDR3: TGCGCCAGCAGTTTGGACACATTTAACTATGGCTACACCTTC. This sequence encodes CASSLDTFNYGYTF. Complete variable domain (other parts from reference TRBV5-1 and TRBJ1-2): KAGVTQTPRYLIKTRGQQVTLSCSPISGHRSVSWYQQTPGQGLQFLFEYFSETQRNKGNFPGRFSGRQFSNSRSEMNVSTLELGDSALYLCASSLDTFNYGYTFGSGTRLTVV.

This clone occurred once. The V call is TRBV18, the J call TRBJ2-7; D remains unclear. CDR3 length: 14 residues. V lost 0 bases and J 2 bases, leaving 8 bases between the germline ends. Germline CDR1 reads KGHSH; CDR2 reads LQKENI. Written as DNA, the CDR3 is TGTGCCAGCTCACCACCAGGGCCAACCTACGAGCAGTACTTC. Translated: CASSPPGPTYEQYF.

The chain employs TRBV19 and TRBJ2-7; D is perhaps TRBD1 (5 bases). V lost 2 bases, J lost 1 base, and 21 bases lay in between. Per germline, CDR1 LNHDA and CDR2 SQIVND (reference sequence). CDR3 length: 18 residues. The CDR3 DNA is TGTGCCAGTAGTATAAGGCCTTGGGGCCTCGACCCGTCCTACGAGCAGTACTTC. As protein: CASSIRPWGLDPSYEQYF.

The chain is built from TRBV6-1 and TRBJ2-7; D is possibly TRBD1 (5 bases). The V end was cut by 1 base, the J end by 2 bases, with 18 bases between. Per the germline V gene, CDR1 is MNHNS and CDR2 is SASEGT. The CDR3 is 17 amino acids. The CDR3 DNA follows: TGTGCCAGCAGTGAAGAGGTTTGGCGGACAAGACCCTACGAGCAGTACTTC. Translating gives CASSEEVWRTRPYEQYF.